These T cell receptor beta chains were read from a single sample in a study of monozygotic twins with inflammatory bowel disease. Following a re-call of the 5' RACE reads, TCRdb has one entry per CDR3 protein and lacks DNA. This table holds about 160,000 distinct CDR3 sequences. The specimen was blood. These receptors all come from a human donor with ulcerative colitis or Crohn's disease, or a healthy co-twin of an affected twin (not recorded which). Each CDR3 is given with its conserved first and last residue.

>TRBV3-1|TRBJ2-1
CASSQGTSGNYNEQFF
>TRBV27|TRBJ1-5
CASSMDGSNQPQHF
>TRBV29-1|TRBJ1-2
CSVEQGVLGYTF
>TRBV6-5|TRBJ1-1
CASSWGGGRTEAFF
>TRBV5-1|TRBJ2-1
CASSLSSEYNEQFF
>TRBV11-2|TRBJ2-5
CASSPNPGGTQYF
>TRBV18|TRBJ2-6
CASSHTGFKWANVLTF
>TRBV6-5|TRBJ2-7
CASSPTAYEQYF
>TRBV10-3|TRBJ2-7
CAISTLPGGEQYF
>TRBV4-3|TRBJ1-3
CASSQDRTAGNTIYF
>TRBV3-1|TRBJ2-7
CASSQDYYSEQYF
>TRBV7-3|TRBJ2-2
CASSRTSGANTGELFF
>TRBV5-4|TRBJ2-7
CASSLAGGTEQYF
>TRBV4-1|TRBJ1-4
CASSQIPGYEKVLFF
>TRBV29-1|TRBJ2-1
CSVERATLNNEQFF
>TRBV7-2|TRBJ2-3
CASSSLAQSPSTDTQYF
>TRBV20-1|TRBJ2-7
CSARTGSGYEQYF
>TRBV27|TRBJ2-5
CASSLGNSLGQETQYF
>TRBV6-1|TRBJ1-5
CASKGTPEGQPQHF
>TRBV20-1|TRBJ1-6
CSANAGDASPLHF
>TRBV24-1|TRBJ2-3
CATSSGGSSTDTQYF
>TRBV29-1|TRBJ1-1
CSVELVKGAFF
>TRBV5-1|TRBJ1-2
CASSPGTGEGYGYTF
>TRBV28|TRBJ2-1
CASKTRYNEQFF
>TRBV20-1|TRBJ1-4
CSARPGQTNEKLFF
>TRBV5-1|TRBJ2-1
CASSHPRDSENEQFF
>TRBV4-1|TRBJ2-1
CASRRLAGILADEQFF
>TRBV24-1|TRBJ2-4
CATSDLTTGIQGGVQYF
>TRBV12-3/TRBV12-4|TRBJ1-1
CASSQGQGNTEAFF
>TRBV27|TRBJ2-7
CASRLSSPNYEQYF
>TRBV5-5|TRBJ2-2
CASSSGQGGELFF
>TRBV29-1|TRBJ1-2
CSARTGDYGYTF
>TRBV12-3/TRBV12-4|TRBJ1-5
CASSSYRGDSNQPQHF
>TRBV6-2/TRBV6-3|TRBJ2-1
CASSLGLAGEGIGENEQFF
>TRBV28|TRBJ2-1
CASSVEGESNEQFF
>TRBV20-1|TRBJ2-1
CSARVGSYNEQFF
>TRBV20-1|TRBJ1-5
CSARDPRQRGNQPQHF
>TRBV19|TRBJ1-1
CASSFDVGAEAFF